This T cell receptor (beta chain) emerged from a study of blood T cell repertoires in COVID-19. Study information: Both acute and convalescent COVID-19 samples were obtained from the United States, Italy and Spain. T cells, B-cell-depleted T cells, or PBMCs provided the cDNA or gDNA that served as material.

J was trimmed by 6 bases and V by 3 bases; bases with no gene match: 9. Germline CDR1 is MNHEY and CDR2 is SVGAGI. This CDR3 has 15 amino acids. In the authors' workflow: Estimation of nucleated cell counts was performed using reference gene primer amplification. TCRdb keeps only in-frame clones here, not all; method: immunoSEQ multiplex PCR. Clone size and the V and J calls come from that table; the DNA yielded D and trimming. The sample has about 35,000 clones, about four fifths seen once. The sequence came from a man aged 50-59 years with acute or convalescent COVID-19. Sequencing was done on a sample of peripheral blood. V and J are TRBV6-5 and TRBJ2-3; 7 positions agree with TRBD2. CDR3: CASSYRREGGDTQYF. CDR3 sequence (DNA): TGTGCCAGCAGTTATCGGAGGGAGGGAGGCGATACGCAGTATTTT.